This T cell receptor (beta chain) was obtained from a study of T-cell reconstitution after alpha-beta-depleted transplantation in children. The germline V gene encodes CDR1 SGHRS and CDR2 YFSETQ. Between the trimmed V and J ends, which lost 4 bases and 5 bases, there was a span of 14 bases. The CDR3 runs 14 residues. Library preparation (for TCRbeta) was performed with unique molecular identifiers. TCRdb processed the PCR reads anew with MiXCR; each CDR3 protein has one entry. The sample records 500,000 to 600,000 distinct CDR3 sequences, 20% to 30% being singletons. General study points: T-cell numbers and diversity one year post-transplant derived largely from freshly generated T cells. High day-60 TCRbeta diversity in some patients came from surviving recipient T cells and thymic progenitors. Roughly two months post-transplant, alpha-beta T cells reportedly originated from several hundred graft clones that had expanded.

For this clonotype: Its specificity is not known.

Here the sequenced sample was PBMCs, taken before TCRalphabeta/CD19-depleted stem cell transplant. The chain links TRBV5-1 to TRBJ2-3; D is perhaps TRBD1 (5 bases). The receptor's source is a boy under two years old with Wiskott-Aldrich syndrome, due to receive a stem cell transplant. CDR3 nucleotide sequence: TGCGCCAGCAGCGGTCAGGGTGGACAAGATACGCAGTATTTT. As protein: CASSGQGGQDTQYF.